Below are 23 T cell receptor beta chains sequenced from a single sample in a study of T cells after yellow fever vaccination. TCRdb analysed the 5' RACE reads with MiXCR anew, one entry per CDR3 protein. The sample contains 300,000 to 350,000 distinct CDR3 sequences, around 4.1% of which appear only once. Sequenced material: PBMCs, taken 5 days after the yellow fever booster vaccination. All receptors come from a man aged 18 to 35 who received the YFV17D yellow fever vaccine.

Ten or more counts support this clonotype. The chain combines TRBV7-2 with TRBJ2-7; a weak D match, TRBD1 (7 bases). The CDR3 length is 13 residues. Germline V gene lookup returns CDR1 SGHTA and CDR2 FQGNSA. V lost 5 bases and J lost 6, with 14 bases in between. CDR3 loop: CASSNRQGGEQYV. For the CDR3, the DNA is TGTGCCAGCAGCAACAGACAGGGAGGCGAGCAGTACGTC.

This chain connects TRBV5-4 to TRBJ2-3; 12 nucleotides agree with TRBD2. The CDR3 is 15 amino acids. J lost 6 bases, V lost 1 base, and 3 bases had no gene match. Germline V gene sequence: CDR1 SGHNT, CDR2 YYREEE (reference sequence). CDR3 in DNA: TGTGCCAGCAGCTTGTGGACTAGCGGGGAGGATACGCAGTATTTT. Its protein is CASSLWTSGEDTQYF.

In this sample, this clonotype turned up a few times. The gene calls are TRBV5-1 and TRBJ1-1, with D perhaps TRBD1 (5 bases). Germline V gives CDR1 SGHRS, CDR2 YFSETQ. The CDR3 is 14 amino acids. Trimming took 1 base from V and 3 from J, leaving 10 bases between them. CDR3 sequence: CASSLNPGDTEAFF. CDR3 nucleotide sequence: TGCGCCAGCAGCTTGAACCCGGGGGACACTGAAGCTTTCTTT.

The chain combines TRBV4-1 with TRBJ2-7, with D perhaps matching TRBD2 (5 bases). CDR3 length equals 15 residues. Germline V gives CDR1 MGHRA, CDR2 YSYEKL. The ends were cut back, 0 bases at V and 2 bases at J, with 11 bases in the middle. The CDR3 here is CASSQESDGAYEQYF. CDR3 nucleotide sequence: TGCGCCAGCAGCCAAGAAAGTGACGGGGCCTACGAGCAGTACTTC.

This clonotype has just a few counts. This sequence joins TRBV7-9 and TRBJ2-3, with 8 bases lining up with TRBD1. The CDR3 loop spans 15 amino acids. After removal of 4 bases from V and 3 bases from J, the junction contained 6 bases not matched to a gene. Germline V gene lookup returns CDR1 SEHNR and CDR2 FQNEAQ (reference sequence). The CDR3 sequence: CASSSQGAQTDTQYF. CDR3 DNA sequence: TGTGCCAGCAGCTCTCAGGGGGCGCAAACAGATACGCAGTATTTT.

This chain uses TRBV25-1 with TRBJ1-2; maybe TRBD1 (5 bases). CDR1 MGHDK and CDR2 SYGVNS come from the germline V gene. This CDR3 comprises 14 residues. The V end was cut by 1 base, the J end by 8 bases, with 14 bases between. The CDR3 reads CASSESGRVEGYTF. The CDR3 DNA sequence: TGTGCCAGCAGTGAATCTGGCAGGGTAGAGGGCTACACCTTC.

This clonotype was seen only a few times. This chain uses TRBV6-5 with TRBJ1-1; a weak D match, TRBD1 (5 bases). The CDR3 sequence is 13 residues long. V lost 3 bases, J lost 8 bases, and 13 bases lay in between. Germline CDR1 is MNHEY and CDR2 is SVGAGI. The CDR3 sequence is CASSYYHSGEAFF. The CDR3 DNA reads TGTGCCAGCAGTTATTACCATTCAGGGGAAGCTTTCTTT.

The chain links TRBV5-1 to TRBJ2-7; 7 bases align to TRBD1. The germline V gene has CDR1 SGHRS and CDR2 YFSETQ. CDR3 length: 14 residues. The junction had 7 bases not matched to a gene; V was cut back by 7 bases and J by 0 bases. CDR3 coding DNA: TGCGCCAGCCAAGAGGGACAGAGCTCCTACGAGCAGTACTTC. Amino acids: CASQEGQSSYEQYF.

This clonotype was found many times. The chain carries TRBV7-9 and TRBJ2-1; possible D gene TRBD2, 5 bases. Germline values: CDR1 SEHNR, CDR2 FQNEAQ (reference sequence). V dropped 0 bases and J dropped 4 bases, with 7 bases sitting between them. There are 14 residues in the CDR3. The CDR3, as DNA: TGTGCCAGCAGCTTAGCGACGGGATACAATGAGCAGTTCTTC. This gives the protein CASSLATGYNEQFF.

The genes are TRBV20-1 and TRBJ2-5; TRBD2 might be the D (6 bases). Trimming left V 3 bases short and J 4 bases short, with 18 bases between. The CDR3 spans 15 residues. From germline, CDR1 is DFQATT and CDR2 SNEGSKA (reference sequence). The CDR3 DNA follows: TGCAGTGCTAGTGATGTCTCGCGGGGAGTAGAGACCCAGTACTTC. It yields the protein CSASDVSRGVETQYF.

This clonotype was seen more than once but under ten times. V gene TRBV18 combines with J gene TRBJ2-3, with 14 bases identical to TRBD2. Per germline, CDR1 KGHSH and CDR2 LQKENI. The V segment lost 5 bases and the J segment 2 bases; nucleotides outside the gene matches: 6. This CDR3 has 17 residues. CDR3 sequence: CASSSGTSGGPTDTQYF. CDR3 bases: TGTGCCAGCTCATCGGGGACTAGCGGGGGACCCACAGATACGCAGTATTTT. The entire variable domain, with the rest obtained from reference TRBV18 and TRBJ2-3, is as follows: NAGVMQNPRHLVRRRGQEARLRCSPMKGHSHVYWYRQLPEEGLKFMVYLQKENIIDESGMPKERFSAEFPKEGPSILRIQQVVRGDSAAYFCASSSGTSGGPTDTQYFGPGTRLTVL.

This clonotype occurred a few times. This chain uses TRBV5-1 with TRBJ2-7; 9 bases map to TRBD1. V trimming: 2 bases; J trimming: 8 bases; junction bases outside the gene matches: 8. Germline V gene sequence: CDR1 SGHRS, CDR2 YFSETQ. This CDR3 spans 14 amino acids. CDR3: CASSFTGTGLKQYF. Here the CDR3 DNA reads TGCGCCAGCAGCTTCACCGGGACAGGGCTTAAGCAGTACTTC. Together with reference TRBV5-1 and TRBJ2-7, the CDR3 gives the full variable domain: KAGVTQTPRYLIKTRGQQVTLSCSPISGHRSVSWYQQTPGQGLQFLFEYFSETQRNKGNFPGRFSGRQFSNSRSEMNVSTLELGDSALYLCASSFTGTGLKQYFGPGTRLTVT.

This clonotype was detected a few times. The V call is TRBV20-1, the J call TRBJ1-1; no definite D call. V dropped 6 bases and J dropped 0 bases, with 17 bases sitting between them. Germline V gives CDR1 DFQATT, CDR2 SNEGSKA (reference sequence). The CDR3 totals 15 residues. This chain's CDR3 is CSAPRGSNMNTEAFF. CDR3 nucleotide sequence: TGCAGTGCCCCTAGAGGTTCGAACATGAACACTGAAGCTTTCTTT.

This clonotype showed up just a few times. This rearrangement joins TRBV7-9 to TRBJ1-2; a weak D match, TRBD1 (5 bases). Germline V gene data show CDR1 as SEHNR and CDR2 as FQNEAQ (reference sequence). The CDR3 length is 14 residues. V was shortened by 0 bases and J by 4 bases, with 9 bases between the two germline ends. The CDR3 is CASSLAAGPYGYTF. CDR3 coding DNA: TGTGCCAGCAGCTTAGCGGCAGGGCCCTATGGCTACACCTTC.

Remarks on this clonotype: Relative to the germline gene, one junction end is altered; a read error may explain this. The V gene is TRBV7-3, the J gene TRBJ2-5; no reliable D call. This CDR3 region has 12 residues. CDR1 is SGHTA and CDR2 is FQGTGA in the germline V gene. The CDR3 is CASQDAGETQYF. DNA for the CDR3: TGCGCCAGCCAGGATGCTGGAGAGACCCAGTACTTC.

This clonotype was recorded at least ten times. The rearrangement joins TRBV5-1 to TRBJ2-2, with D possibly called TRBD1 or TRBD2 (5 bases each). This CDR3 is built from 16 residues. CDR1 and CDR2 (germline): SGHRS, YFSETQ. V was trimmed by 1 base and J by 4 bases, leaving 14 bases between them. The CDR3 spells CASSLQGFGLTGELFF. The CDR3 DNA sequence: TGCGCCAGCAGCTTGCAGGGCTTCGGACTCACCGGGGAGCTGTTTTTT.

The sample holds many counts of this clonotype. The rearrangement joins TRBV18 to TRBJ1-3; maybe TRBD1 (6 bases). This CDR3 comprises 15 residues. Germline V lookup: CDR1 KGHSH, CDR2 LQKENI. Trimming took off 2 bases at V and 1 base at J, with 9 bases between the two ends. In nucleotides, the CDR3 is TGTGCCAGCTCACCAGTGGGGACATCTGGAAACACCATATATTTT. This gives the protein CASSPVGTSGNTIYF. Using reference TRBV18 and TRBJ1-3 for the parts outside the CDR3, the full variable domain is NAGVMQNPRHLVRRRGQEARLRCSPMKGHSHVYWYRQLPEEGLKFMVYLQKENIIDESGMPKERFSAEFPKEGPSILRIQQVVRGDSAAYFCASSPVGTSGNTIYFGEGSWLTVV.

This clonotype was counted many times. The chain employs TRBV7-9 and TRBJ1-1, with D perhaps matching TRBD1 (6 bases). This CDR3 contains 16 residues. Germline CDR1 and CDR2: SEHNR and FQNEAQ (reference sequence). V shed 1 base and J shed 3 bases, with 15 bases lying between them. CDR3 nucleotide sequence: TGTGCCAGCAGCTTAGAGGGGGTTAGGACGGACACTGAAGCTTTCTTT. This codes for CASSLEGVRTDTEAFF.

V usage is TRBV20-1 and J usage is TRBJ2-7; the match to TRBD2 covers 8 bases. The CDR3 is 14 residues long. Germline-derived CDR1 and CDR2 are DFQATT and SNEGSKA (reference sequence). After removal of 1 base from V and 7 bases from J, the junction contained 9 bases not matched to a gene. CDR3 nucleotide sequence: TGCAGTGCTAGAGTACCGGGGGGGCCTGGGGAGCAGTACTTC. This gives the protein CSARVPGGPGEQYF.

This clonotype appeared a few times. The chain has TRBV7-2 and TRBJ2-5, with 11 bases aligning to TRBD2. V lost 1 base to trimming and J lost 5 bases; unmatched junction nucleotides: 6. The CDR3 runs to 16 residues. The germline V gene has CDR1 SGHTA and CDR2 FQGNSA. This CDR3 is CASSLVSASGGETQYF. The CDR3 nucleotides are TGTGCCAGCAGCTTAGTCTCGGCTAGCGGGGGGGAGACCCAGTACTTC.

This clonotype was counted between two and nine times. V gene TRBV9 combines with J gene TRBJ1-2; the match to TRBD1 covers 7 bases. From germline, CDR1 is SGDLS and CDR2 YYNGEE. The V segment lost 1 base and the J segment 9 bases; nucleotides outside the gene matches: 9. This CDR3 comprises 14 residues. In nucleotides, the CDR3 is TGTGCCAGCAGCGTATCAGGGGGGGGCGTCAGCTACACCTTC. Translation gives CASSVSGGGVSYTF.

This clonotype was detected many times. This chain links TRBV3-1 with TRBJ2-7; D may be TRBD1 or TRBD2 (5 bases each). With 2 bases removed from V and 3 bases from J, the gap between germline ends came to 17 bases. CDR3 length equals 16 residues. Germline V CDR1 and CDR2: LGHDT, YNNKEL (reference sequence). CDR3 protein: CASSQHGTVDGYEQYF. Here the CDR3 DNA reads TGTGCCAGCAGCCAACACGGGACGGTGGATGGCTACGAGCAGTACTTC.

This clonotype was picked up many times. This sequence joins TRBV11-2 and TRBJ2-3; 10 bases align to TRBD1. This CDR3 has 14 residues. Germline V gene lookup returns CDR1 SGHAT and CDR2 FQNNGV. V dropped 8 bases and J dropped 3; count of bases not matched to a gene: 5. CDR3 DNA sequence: TGTGCCAGCGCCCGGGACAGGGGAACAGATACGCAGTATTTT. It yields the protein CASARDRGTDTQYF.